This T cell receptor beta chain is from a study of OX40 agonist ivuxolimab in advanced cancers. Study information: Cohort: 82.7% men, mean age approximately 64, aged roughly 20 to 79.

The sampling schedule covered blood at baseline, cycle 4 day 1, and cycle 7 day 1. This table comes from immunoSEQ multiplex PCR, and its TCRdb copy is limited to in-frame clones, with some not included. The table records fewer than 80,000 clones, roughly nine tenths of them present only once. In germline, CDR1 is SGHRS, CDR2 YFSETQ. Trimming removed 1 base from V and 4 bases from J; junction bases left unmatched: 17. This CDR3 has 20 residues. The specimen was CD4+ or CD8+ T cells sorted from blood, collected in a trial of the OX40 agonist ivuxolimab. This TCR came from an adult with an advanced solid tumor such as melanoma, head and neck, liver or kidney cancer. The chain couples TRBV5-1 to TRBJ2-3, with 11 bases lining up with TRBD2. The CDR3 loop reads CASSLRQGSTSGRAADTQYF. The CDR3 DNA sequence: TGCGCCAGCAGCTTGCGGCAGGGTTCCACTAGCGGGAGAGCAGCAGATACGCAGTATTTT.